This TCR beta chain was sequenced during a study of T-cell reconstitution after alpha-beta-depleted transplantation in children. Points from the study as a whole: Approximately two months post-transplant, alpha-beta T cells reportedly originated from several hundred expanded graft clones. Diversity and T-cell counts at one year after transplant derived mostly from new T cells. There were some patients whose high TCRbeta diversity at day 60 came from surviving recipient T cells and thymic progenitors.

In regard to this clonotype: Its target is not known.

V shed 0 bases and J 5 bases; nucleotides not matched to a gene: 6. The germline CDR1 and CDR2 sequences are SGHDT and YYEEEE. The CDR3 loop spans 15 amino acids. TCRbeta library preparation incorporated unique molecular identifiers. TCRdb passed the PCR reads through MiXCR, listing each CDR3 protein once. The sample records some 350,000 distinct CDR3 sequences, about 17% being singletons. The specimen was PBMCs, mostly from graft donor cells, collected 360 days after TCRalphabeta/CD19-depleted stem cell transplant. The receptor was derived from a male patient aged 2 to 10 who had a stem cell transplant for acute lymphoblastic leukemia, so the T cells may come from the graft donor. The chain uses TRBV5-6 and TRBJ2-5, with 8 bases fitting TRBD2. In DNA, the CDR3 is TGTGCCAGCAGCTTGGGGCTAGCGGGCTATGAGACCCAGTACTTC. It codes for CASSLGLAGYETQYF.